Shown below are 15 T cell receptor beta chains from a single sample sequenced in a study of T cells in Graves' hyperthyroidism and ophthalmopathy. Amplification targeted TCR beta CDR3 regions from RNA transcripts. Carried out on the TCR CDR3, a first-round RT-PCR used the HTBI primer set. TCRdb called the multiplex PCR reads again in MiXCR, with one record for every CDR3 protein. Among under 400,000 distinct CDR3 sequences listed, 15% to 17% were seen once. Sequencing input: blood. Receptors originate from a woman in her late teens or twenties with Graves' hyperthyroidism that later progressed to Graves' ophthalmopathy.

This clonotype was recorded at least ten times. The chain joins TRBV12-3 or TRBV12-4 to TRBJ2-7; 8 nucleotides agree with TRBD2. The CDR3 is 14 residues long. Trimming at V came to 10 bases and at J to 6 bases, leaving 14 bases not matched to a gene. The DNA of the CDR3 is TGTGCCACGCGGGGGGCAGGGGAGGGGTCCGAGCAGTACTTC. It codes for CATRGAGEGSEQYF.

This chain joins TRBV4-2 and TRBJ2-1; TRBD2 agrees at 10 bases. Unmatched junction bases numbered 7, after V lost 3 bases and J lost 2 bases. The CDR3 extends over 17 amino acids. In germline, CDR1 is LGHNA, CDR2 YNFKEQ. DNA for the CDR3: TGTGCCAGCAGCCAGATGGGACTAGCGAATGCCTACAATGAGCAGTTCTTC. It codes for CASSQMGLANAYNEQFF.

Remarks on this clonotype: A much larger clonotype is one base distant, so this may be a read error. The J gene is TRBJ2-7, the V gene TRBV6-1; D uncertain. The CDR3 is 13 amino acids. V was shortened by 8 bases and J by 2 bases, with 13 bases between the two germline ends. Germline CDR1 and CDR2: MNHNS and SASEGT. The CDR3 spells CASARTATYEQYF. DNA for the CDR3: TGTGCCAGCGCCCGGACCGCAACCTACGAGCAGTACTTC.

The V call is TRBV20-1, the J call TRBJ1-5; D possibly corresponds to TRBD1 (6 bases). Trimming cost V 1 base and J 7 bases, with 11 bases left between them. This CDR3 has 13 residues. The germline V gene has CDR1 DFQATT and CDR2 SNEGSKA (reference sequence). The CDR3: CSARGGQRQPQHF. The CDR3 nucleotides read TGCAGTGCTAGAGGGGGACAAAGGCAGCCCCAGCATTTT.

This clonotype was seen a handful of times. The rearrangement links TRBV15 to TRBJ2-1; the match to TRBD2 covers 7 bases. This CDR3 comprises 14 residues. V lost 3 bases, J lost 4 bases, and 3 bases stayed unmatched. Germline CDR1 is LNHNV and CDR2 is YYDKDF (reference sequence). The CDR3 sequence is CATSRAREYNEQFF. The CDR3 bases are TGTGCCACCAGCAGGGCGCGGGAGTACAATGAGCAGTTCTTC.

About this clonotype itself: A much larger clone differs by one base, so this may be a read error. CDR3 nucleotides: TGTGCCAGCAGTTTAGCGGGACCTTTCTACGAGCAGTTCTTC. Translation gives CASSLAGPFYEQFF. The V call is TRBV12-3 or TRBV12-4, the J call TRBJ2-1, with D perhaps assigned TRBD1 or TRBD2 (5 bases each). The V and J ends lost 0 bases and 10 bases respectively, with 13 bases between them. This CDR3 region has 14 residues.

This clonotype showed up many times. The rearrangement joins TRBV28 to TRBJ2-5; 8 nucleotides line up with TRBD2. CDR1 is MDHEN, CDR2 SYDVKM, per germline. This CDR3 is 16 amino acids long. Trimming cost V 7 bases and J 5 bases; bases outside gene matches: 15. CDR3 coding DNA: TGTGCCAGCACCCCCTCGCTTCGGGAGGGCGTGGAGACCCAGTACTTC. It codes for CASTPSLREGVETQYF.

V gene TRBV4-1 combines with J gene TRBJ2-5; tentatively, D is TRBD2 (6 bases). Trimming took 2 bases from V and 2 from J, leaving 12 bases between them. CDR1 and CDR2 from the germline V gene are MGHRA and YSYEKL. The CDR3 loop spans 15 amino acids. The CDR3 reads CASSQHLTRQETQYF. CDR3 in DNA: TGCGCCAGCAGCCAACACCTGACTAGACAAGAGACCCAGTACTTC.

This clonotype was seen many times. V gene TRBV12-5 combines with J gene TRBJ1-1; D perhaps matches TRBD1 (6 bases). V lost 2 bases to trimming and J lost 1 base, with 14 bases between them. The CDR3 spans 16 residues. Germline CDR1 is LGHNT and CDR2 is FRNRAP. CDR3 nucleotide sequence: TGTGCTAGTGGTTTGCCACAAGGGGGACAGAACACTGAAGCTTTCTTT. Amino acid sequence: CASGLPQGGQNTEAFF.

This clonotype was detected many times. The V gene is TRBV2, the J gene TRBJ1-2; the D gene is possibly TRBD1 (5 bases). The V and J ends lost 7 bases and 4 bases respectively, with 16 bases between them. Germline-derived CDR1 and CDR2 are SNHLY and FYNNEI. The length of the CDR3 is 14 residues. The DNA for the CDR3 is TGTGCCAGCACGTGGGAGGGGATGACCTATGGCTACACCTTC. This codes for CASTWEGMTYGYTF.

This clonotype has ten or more counts. The rearrangement uses TRBV7-2 and TRBJ2-7; 12 bases match TRBD2. Trimming removed 7 bases from V and 1 base from J; junction bases left unmatched: 2. CDR1 and CDR2 (germline): SGHTA, FQGNSA. The CDR3 has 14 residues. The DNA for the CDR3 is TGTGCCAGCAACCTAGCGGGAGGGTCCTACGAGCAGTACTTC. It yields the protein CASNLAGGSYEQYF.

This clonotype was recorded many times. The V and J genes are TRBV6-1 and TRBJ2-1, with 12 bases aligning to TRBD2. J gave up 4 bases and V 5 bases, and 3 bases lay outside the gene matches. CDR1 and CDR2 from the germline V gene are MNHNS and SASEGT. CDR3 length: 15 amino acids. The CDR3 coding sequence is TGTGCCAGCAGTACGCTAGCGGGAGGGTACAATGAGCAGTTCTTC. Translated, it gives CASSTLAGGYNEQFF.

This clonotype came up many times. The rearrangement links TRBV11-2 to TRBJ2-3; 9 positions agree with TRBD2. Germline V gene data show CDR1 as SGHAT and CDR2 as FQNNGV. Trimming took 4 bases from V and 2 from J; bases not matched to a gene: 7. The CDR3 length is 16 residues. In nucleotides, the CDR3 is TGTGCCAGCAGCTCAATTGGCGGGAGGGCCACAGATACGCAGTATTTT. Protein product: CASSSIGGRATDTQYF.

This clonotype was counted ten times or more. The chain couples TRBV5-1 to TRBJ2-7, with 8 bases fitting TRBD2. There are 13 residues in the CDR3. V trimming: 5 bases; J trimming: 1 base; junction bases outside the gene matches: 2. Germline CDR1 SGHRS, CDR2 YFSETQ. Written as DNA, the CDR3 is TGCGCCAGCAGGAGCGGGAGTTCCTACGAGCAGTACTTC. It yields the protein CASRSGSSYEQYF. Looking up the rest from reference TRBV5-1 and TRBJ2-7 gives the full variable domain: KAGVTQTPRYLIKTRGQQVTLSCSPISGHRSVSWYQQTPGQGLQFLFEYFSETQRNKGNFPGRFSGRQFSNSRSEMNVSTLELGDSALYLCASRSGSSYEQYFGPGTRLTVT.

The chain's CDR3 is CASLTDTQYF. The CDR3 bases are TGCGCCAGCCTCACAGATACGCAGTATTTT. This chain connects TRBV10-2 to TRBJ2-3; D remains ambiguous. V was cut by 8 bases and J by 2 bases, with 2 bases left in between. The CDR3 has 10 amino acids. In germline, CDR1 is WSHSY, CDR2 SAAADI.